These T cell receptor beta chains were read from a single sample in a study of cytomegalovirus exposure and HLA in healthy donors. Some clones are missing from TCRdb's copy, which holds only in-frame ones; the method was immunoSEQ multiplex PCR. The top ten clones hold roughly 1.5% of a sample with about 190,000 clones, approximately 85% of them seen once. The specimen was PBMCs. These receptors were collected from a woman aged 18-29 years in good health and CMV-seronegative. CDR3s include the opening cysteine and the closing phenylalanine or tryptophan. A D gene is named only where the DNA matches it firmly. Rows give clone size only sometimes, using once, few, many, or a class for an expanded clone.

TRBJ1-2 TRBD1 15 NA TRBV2 CASRERTGEAYGYTF TGTGCCAGCAGGGAACGGACAGGGGAGGCCTATGGCTACACCTTC
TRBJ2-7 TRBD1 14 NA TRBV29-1 CSVINGQGRNEQYF TGCAGCGTTATCAATGGACAGGGGAGAAACGAGCAGTACTTC
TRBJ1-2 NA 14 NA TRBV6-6 CASSPWEIIYGYTF TGTGCCAGCAGCCCATGGGAGATAATATATGGCTACACCTTC
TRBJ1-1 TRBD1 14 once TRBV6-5 CASSTGTDIPEAFF TGTGCCAGCAGCACCGGGACAGATATCCCTGAAGCTTTCTTT
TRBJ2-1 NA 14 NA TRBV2 CASSEMRQIGEQFF TGTGCCAGCAGTGAAATGAGGCAGATCGGTGAGCAGTTCTTC
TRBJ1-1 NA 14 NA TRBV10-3 CAISGVGGNTEAFF TGTGCCATCAGTGGCGTGGGGGGGAACACTGAAGCTTTCTTT
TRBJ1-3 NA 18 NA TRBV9 CASSVGAQPPRSGNTIYF TGTGCCAGCAGCGTAGGGGCGCAACCTCCCCGCTCTGGAAACACCATATATTTT
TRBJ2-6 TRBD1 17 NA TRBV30 CAWSSGTGVSGANVLTF TGTGCCTGGAGTTCCGGGACAGGGGTATCTGGGGCCAACGTCCTGACTTTC
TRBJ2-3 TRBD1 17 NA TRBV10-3 CAISSNTGEGGTDTQYF TGTGCCATCAGTAGCAATACAGGGGAAGGTGGCACAGATACGCAGTATTTT
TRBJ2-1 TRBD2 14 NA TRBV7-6 CASNPLAGAVEQFF TGTGCCAGCAACCCGCTAGCGGGAGCGGTTGAGCAGTTCTTC